The present T cell receptor beta chain was sequenced within a study of blood T cell repertoires in COVID-19. Study summary: Both acute and convalescent COVID-19 samples were obtained from the United States, Italy and Spain.

V dropped 4 bases and J dropped 3; count of bases not matched to a gene: 12. Germline-derived CDR1 and CDR2 are SGHRS and YFSETQ. The CDR3 covers 17 residues. Measured with immunoSEQ multiplex PCR; TCRdb has only the in-frame clones, and not every one. The sample contains approximately 94,000 clones, approximately 84% of which appear only once. This clonotype was sampled from a man aged 25-40 years in a cohort sampled during active COVID-19. Sequencing used peripheral blood. The chain links TRBV5-1 to TRBJ2-5, with TRBD1 matching over 10 bases. The CDR3 DNA sequence: TGCGCCAGCAGCCCGATGACCGGGACAGGGGTCGAAGAGACCCAGTACTTC. This codes for CASSPMTGTGVEETQYF.